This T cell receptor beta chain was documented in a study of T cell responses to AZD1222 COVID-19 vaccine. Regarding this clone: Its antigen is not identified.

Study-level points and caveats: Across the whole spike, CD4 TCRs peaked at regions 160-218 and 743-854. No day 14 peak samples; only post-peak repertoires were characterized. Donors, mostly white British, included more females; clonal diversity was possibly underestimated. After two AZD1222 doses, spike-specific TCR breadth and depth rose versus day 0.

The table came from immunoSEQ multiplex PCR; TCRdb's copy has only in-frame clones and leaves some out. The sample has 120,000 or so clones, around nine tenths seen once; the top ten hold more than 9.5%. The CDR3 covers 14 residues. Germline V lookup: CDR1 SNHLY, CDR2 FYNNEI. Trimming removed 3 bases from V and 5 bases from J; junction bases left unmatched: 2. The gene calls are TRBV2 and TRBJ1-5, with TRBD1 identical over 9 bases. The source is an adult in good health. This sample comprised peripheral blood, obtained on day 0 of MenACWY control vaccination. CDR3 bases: TGTGCCAGCAGTGAGGACAGGGGATATCAGCCCCAGCATTTT. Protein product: CASSEDRGYQPQHF.